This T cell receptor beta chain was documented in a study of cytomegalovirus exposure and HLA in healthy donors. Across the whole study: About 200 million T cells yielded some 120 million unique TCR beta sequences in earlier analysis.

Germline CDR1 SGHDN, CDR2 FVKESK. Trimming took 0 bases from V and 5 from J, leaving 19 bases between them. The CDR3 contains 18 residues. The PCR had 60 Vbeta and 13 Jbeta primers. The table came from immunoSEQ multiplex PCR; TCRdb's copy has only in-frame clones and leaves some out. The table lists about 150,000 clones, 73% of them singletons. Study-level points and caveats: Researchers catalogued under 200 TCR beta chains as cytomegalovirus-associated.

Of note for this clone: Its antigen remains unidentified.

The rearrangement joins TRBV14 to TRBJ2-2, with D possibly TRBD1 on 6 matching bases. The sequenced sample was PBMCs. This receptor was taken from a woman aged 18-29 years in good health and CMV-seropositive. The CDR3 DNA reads TGTGCCAGCAGCCAAGATTCGGGACATATAACCGGGACCGGGGAGCTGTTTTTT. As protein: CASSQDSGHITGTGELFF.